The 8 T cell receptor beta chains presented below share a single source sample, sequenced in a study of cytomegalovirus exposure and HLA in healthy donors. Produced via immunoSEQ multiplex PCR; TCRdb's table is partial and in-frame only. The sample lists more than 85,000 clones, around 96% occurring once. The source material was PBMCs. Receptors originate from a woman between 18 and 29 years old in good health and CMV-seronegative.

V usage is TRBV19 and J usage is TRBJ1-5, with 8 bases matching TRBD1. Germline V gene data show CDR1 as LNHDA and CDR2 as SQIVND (reference sequence). The CDR3 spans 15 residues. The ends lost 4 bases at V and 3 bases at J; junction bases unmatched: 5. CDR3 coding DNA: TGTGCCAGTAGTACCGGACAGGGCTTCAATCAGCCCCAGCATTTT. This sequence encodes CASSTGQGFNQPQHF.

This chain uses TRBV27 with TRBJ1-2; tentative D call: TRBD1 (5 bases). This CDR3 has 15 residues. The V end was cut by 1 base, the J end by 2 bases, with 11 bases between. The germline V gene encodes CDR1 MNHEY and CDR2 SMNVEV (reference sequence). This chain's CDR3 is CASSLYGQRNYGYTF. The CDR3 nucleotides read TGTGCCAGCAGTTTATATGGACAAAGAAACTATGGCTACACCTTC.

The gene calls are TRBV7-2 and TRBJ2-1; 9 bases agree with TRBD2. This CDR3 region has 16 residues. The V segment lost 2 bases and the J segment 3 bases; nucleotides outside the gene matches: 5. Germline CDR1 reads SGHTA; CDR2 reads FQGNSA. The CDR3, as DNA: TGTGCCAGCAGCTTATCAGCGGGGGGACGCTACAATGAGCAGTTCTTC. It yields the protein CASSLSAGGRYNEQFF.

V and J are TRBV12-5 and TRBJ1-2, with D perhaps matching TRBD1 (6 bases). The germline V gene encodes CDR1 LGHNT and CDR2 FRNRAP. The CDR3 consists of 12 residues. Trimming removed 7 bases from V and 1 base from J, with 7 bases in between. As DNA, the CDR3 is TGTGCTAGTGAGGGGGTTAACTATGGCTACACCTTC. Translation gives CASEGVNYGYTF. Drawing the rest from reference TRBV12-5 and TRBJ1-2, the complete variable domain is DARVTQTPRHKVTEMGQEVTMRCQPILGHNTVFWYRQTMMQGLELLAYFRNRAPLDDSGMPKDRFSAEMPDATLATLKIQPSEPRDSAVYFCASEGVNYGYTFGSGTRLTVV.

The chain links TRBV9 to TRBJ2-5; 11 positions agree with TRBD1. Germline V lookup: CDR1 SGDLS, CDR2 YYNGEE. The junction had 6 bases not matched to a gene; V was cut back by 1 base and J by 1 base. This CDR3 region has 17 residues. Here the CDR3 reads CASSVSGTGGSQETQYF. In nucleotides, the CDR3 is TGTGCCAGCAGCGTAAGTGGGACAGGGGGTTCCCAAGAGACCCAGTACTTC. The entire variable domain, with the rest obtained from reference TRBV9 and TRBJ2-5, is as follows: DSGVTQTPKHLITATGQRVTLRCSPRSGDLSVYWYQQSLDQGLQFLIQYYNGEERAKGNILERFSAQQFPDLHSELNLSSLELGDSALYFCASSVSGTGGSQETQYFGPGTRLLVL.

This clone was seen a single time. DNA of the CDR3: TGTGCCAGCACGCTGGGCATGAACACTGAAGCTTTCTTT. Translating gives CASTLGMNTEAFF. The chain employs TRBV7-9 and TRBJ1-1, with D hard to call. V was shortened by 7 bases and J by 0 bases, with 9 bases between the two germline ends. Germline CDR1 is SEHNR and CDR2 is FQNEAQ (reference sequence). This CDR3 region has 13 residues.

The V and J genes are TRBV5-1 and TRBJ1-1; D might be TRBD1 (6 bases). Germline assignment: CDR1 SGHRS and CDR2 YFSETQ. Trimming cost V 2 bases and J 1 base, with 9 bases left between them. The CDR3 is made up of 14 amino acids. CDR3 residues: CASSFQGPNTEAFF. CDR3 nucleotides: TGCGCCAGCAGCTTTCAGGGGCCGAACACTGAAGCTTTCTTT.

The rearrangement uses TRBV15 and TRBJ2-1; maybe TRBD2 (5 bases). Per germline, CDR1 LNHNV and CDR2 YYDKDF (reference sequence). With 1 base removed from V and 6 bases from J, the gap between germline ends came to 13 bases. This CDR3 has 15 amino acids. CDR3 in amino acids: CATSRGTSFRNEQFF. CDR3 DNA: TGTGCCACCAGCAGAGGAACTAGTTTCCGCAATGAGCAGTTCTTC.